Listed here are 30 T cell receptor beta chains from one sample, sequenced in a study of graft-versus-host responses after intestinal transplantation. Data came from immunoSEQ multiplex PCR; TCRdb stores just in-frame clones and leaves some out. This table holds about 120,000 clones, 90% to 95% found once. The antigens for these receptors are not known. The input for sequencing was unstimulated CD4+ T cells sorted from spleen or lymph node cells, taken before intestinal transplant. These receptor sequences come from a human donor who received an intestinal transplant.

The chain couples TRBV5-1 to TRBJ2-7; 12 bases are shared with TRBD1. The germline gives CDR1 SGHRS, CDR2 YFSETQ. CDR3 length equals 15 residues. V shed 2 bases, J shed 4 bases, and the junction held 4 bases outside the gene matches. The CDR3 loop reads CASSFGTGGVYEQYF. CDR3 bases: TGCGCCAGCAGCTTCGGGACAGGGGGCGTATACGAGCAGTACTTC.

The chain has TRBV10-1 and TRBJ2-3, with D tentatively TRBD2 (6 bases). The ends were cut back, 4 bases at V and 2 bases at J, with 13 bases in the middle. This CDR3 spans 15 amino acids. The V gene's germline CDR1 is WNHNN and CDR2 SYGVQD (reference sequence). This CDR3 reads CASSGGVGNTDTQYF. The CDR3, as DNA: TGCGCCAGCAGTGGCGGGGTGGGGAACACAGATACGCAGTATTTT.

The CDR3 spells CAGNRGAAGANVLTF. The CDR3 nucleotides are TGTGCCGGGAACCGGGGGGCCGCAGGGGCCAACGTCCTGACTTTC. The J gene is TRBJ2-6, the V gene TRBV2; tentatively, D is TRBD2 (7 bases). The length of the CDR3 is 15 residues. Germline V gene sequence: CDR1 SNHLY, CDR2 FYNNEI. V was trimmed by 11 bases and J by 4 bases, leaving 18 bases between them.

The chain combines TRBV5-1 with TRBJ2-7; D is uncertain. Germline values: CDR1 SGHRS, CDR2 YFSETQ. The CDR3 has 12 residues. The V gene lost 4 bases and the J gene lost 4 bases, with 9 bases spanning the gap. The CDR3 DNA is TGCGCCAGCAGCCGCTCAGAGTACGAGCAGTACTTC. Amino acid sequence: CASSRSEYEQYF.

V usage is TRBV25-1 and J usage is TRBJ1-2; D is uncertain. Per the germline V gene, CDR1 is MGHDK and CDR2 is SYGVNS. The CDR3 length is 13 residues. V was clipped by 11 bases and J by 5 bases, with 18 bases between them. The CDR3 nucleotides read TGTGCCCGCCCTCGGACGGGTTTTTATGGCTACACCTTC. Its protein is CARPRTGFYGYTF.

The V gene is TRBV23-1, the J gene TRBJ2-7; no clear D. TRBV23-1 is given ORF status, its function remaining uncertain. Between the trimmed V and J ends, which lost 11 bases and 2 bases, there was a span of 19 bases. The CDR3 extends over 14 amino acids. DNA for the CDR3: TGCGCCTGCGCGCCGCAAACACCAACCTACGAGCAGTACTTC. As protein: CACAPQTPTYEQYF.

The gene calls are TRBV6-6 and TRBJ2-5; 8 nucleotides align to TRBD2. TRBJ2-7 explains the end of the DNA better; the J call may be wrong. Per the germline V gene, CDR1 is MNHNY and CDR2 is SVGAGI (reference sequence). The CDR3 spans 12 residues. CDR3 in amino acids: CASSSGRYEQYF. Here the CDR3 DNA reads TGTGCCAGCTCCAGCGGGAGATACGAGCAGTACTTC.

V and J are TRBV6-5 and TRBJ2-3, with 14 nucleotides matching TRBD2. The V and J ends lost 10 bases and 6 bases, in that order; junction bases with no gene match: 6. This CDR3 has 14 residues. Germline V lookup: CDR1 MNHEY, CDR2 SVGAGI. This CDR3 is CATKGLAGADTQYF. In nucleotides, the CDR3 is TGTGCCACCAAGGGACTAGCGGGAGCCGATACGCAGTATTTT.

The chain joins TRBV27 to TRBJ2-7, with a weak D call TRBD2 (6 bases). The CDR3 extends over 15 amino acids. The germline CDR1 and CDR2 sequences are MNHEY and SMNVEV (reference sequence). The V gene lost 2 bases and the J gene lost 4 bases, with 15 bases spanning the gap. In DNA form, the CDR3 reads TGTGCCAGCAGTTTAAGGCGGGGTTCACCTTACGAGCAGTACTTC. This encodes CASSLRRGSPYEQYF.

The rearrangement links TRBV4-2 to TRBJ2-7; TRBD2 is a possible D gene (5 bases). The CDR3 is 15 residues long. Germline-derived CDR1 and CDR2 are LGHNA and YNFKEQ. V was trimmed by 4 bases and J by 0 bases, leaving 13 bases between them. The CDR3 region has the DNA TGTGCCAGCAGCCTCGCGAGCGACTACTCCTACGAGCAGTACTTC. Protein: CASSLASDYSYEQYF.

CDR3 in amino acids: CASALGFEYTQYF. The CDR3 DNA sequence: TGTGCCAGCGCCCTGGGGTTTGAATATACGCAGTATTTT. V is TRBV27 and J is TRBJ2-3; no clear D gene. The CDR3 has 13 residues. V dropped 8 bases and J dropped 7 bases, with 16 bases sitting between them. Germline lookup yields CDR1 MNHEY and CDR2 SMNVEV (reference sequence).

The CDR3 reads CASSREYNQPQHF. CDR3 in DNA: TGTGCCAGCAGCAGGGAGTACAATCAGCCCCAGCATTTT. V gene TRBV2 combines with J gene TRBJ1-5; a possible D gene is TRBD1 (5 bases). The CDR3 has 13 residues. V was cut by 6 bases and J by 3 bases, with 9 bases left in between. CDR1 is SNHLY and CDR2 is FYNNEI in the germline V gene. Using reference TRBV2 and TRBJ1-5 for the parts outside the CDR3, the full variable domain is EPEVTQTPSHQVTQMGQEVILRCVPISNHLYFYWYRQILGQKVEFLVSFYNNEISEKSEIFDDQFSVERPDGSNFTLKIRSTKLEDSAMYFCASSREYNQPQHFGDGTRLSIL.

The rearrangement joins TRBV4-1 to TRBJ2-4, with D perhaps matching TRBD2 (6 bases). The germline V and J ends were trimmed by 2 bases and 8 bases, with 13 bases remaining between them. The CDR3 extends over 14 amino acids. Germline V gene sequence: CDR1 MGHRA, CDR2 YSYEKL. For the CDR3, the DNA is TGCGCCAGCAGCCAATTGTCCTGGGGGGACATTCAGTACTTC. Its protein is CASSQLSWGDIQYF.

This clone was recorded only once. The rearrangement links TRBV30 to TRBJ2-7; D tentatively reads TRBD1 or TRBD2 (5 bases each). Germline CDR1 is GTSNPN and CDR2 is SVGIG (reference sequence). The CDR3 totals 15 residues. Trimming took 3 bases from V and 3 from J, leaving 18 bases between them. CDR3 DNA sequence: TGTGCCTGGAGCCTACACCGGGACGGAGTCTACGAGCAGTACTTC. The encoded protein is CAWSLHRDGVYEQYF.

This clone was detected a few times. The chain recombines TRBV18 with TRBJ2-7; possibly TRBD1 for D (6 bases). In germline, CDR1 is KGHSH, CDR2 LQKENI. V lost 3 bases to trimming and J lost 3 bases, with 15 bases between them. CDR3 length: 15 residues. The CDR3 region has the DNA TGTGCCAGCTCACCGGGGCTTGGGGGCCGCTACGAGCAGTACTTC. This gives the protein CASSPGLGGRYEQYF.

J is TRBJ2-7 and V is TRBV12-5; TRBD1 agrees at 9 bases. The CDR3 is 16 amino acids. Per the germline V gene, CDR1 is LGHNT and CDR2 is FRNRAP. V shed 6 bases and J 2 bases; nucleotides not matched to a gene: 11. For the CDR3, the DNA is TGTGCTAGTGGACCCGCCCCGGACAGGGGAGCCTACGAGCAGTACTTC. It specifies CASGPAPDRGAYEQYF.

V is TRBV5-1 and J is TRBJ2-3, with TRBD2 as a possible D gene (5 bases). Looked up from germline, CDR1 is SGHRS and CDR2 is YFSETQ. CDR3 length: 17 amino acids. V shed 2 bases and J shed 0 bases, with 16 bases lying between them. The CDR3 region is CASSFSWRLVSTDTQYF. CDR3 sequence (DNA): TGCGCCAGCAGCTTCTCTTGGAGGCTGGTTAGCACAGATACGCAGTATTTT.

This clone has only one observation. The chain has TRBV9 and TRBJ2-2; D is perhaps TRBD2 (6 bases). The CDR3 is 14 amino acids. Trimming stripped 5 bases from V and 0 bases from J, with 8 bases between. Germline values: CDR1 SGDLS, CDR2 YYNGEE. The CDR3 spells CASRAGTNTGELFF. CDR3 sequence (DNA): TGTGCCAGCAGAGCGGGCACGAACACCGGGGAGCTGTTTTTT. The full variable domain, completed using reference TRBV9 and TRBJ2-2, is DSGVTQTPKHLITATGQRVTLRCSPRSGDLSVYWYQQSLDQGLQFLIQYYNGEERAKGNILERFSAQQFPDLHSELNLSSLELGDSALYFCASRAGTNTGELFFGEGSRLTVL.

J is TRBJ2-5 and V is TRBV2; D is uncertain. The germline gives CDR1 SNHLY, CDR2 FYNNEI. The V end lost 5 bases, the J end lost 5 bases, and 6 bases lay between the germline ends. CDR3 size: 11 residues. DNA of the CDR3: TGTGCCAGCAGTATCCGGGAGACCCAGTACTTC. Translated: CASSIRETQYF.

This chain links TRBV19 with TRBJ1-1, with a possible D match to TRBD1 (5 bases). Trimming cost V 5 bases and J 1 base, with 14 bases left between them. This CDR3 contains 15 residues. Germline lookup yields CDR1 LNHDA and CDR2 SQIVND (reference sequence). Here the CDR3 DNA reads TGTGCCAGTAGTGAAGGAGGGACGGGGAACACTGAAGCTTTCTTT. Its protein is CASSEGGTGNTEAFF.

The chain is built from TRBV4-1 and TRBJ2-7, with TRBD2 matching 13 bases. Germline-derived CDR1 and CDR2 are MGHRA and YSYEKL. This CDR3 comprises 16 residues. The junction had 8 bases not matched to a gene; V was cut back by 4 bases and J by 5 bases. CDR3 region: CASSPGLAGVLNEQYF. For the CDR3, the DNA is TGCGCCAGCAGCCCTGGACTAGCGGGAGTTTTGAACGAGCAGTACTTC.

The chain has TRBV6-5 and TRBJ2-1; the D call may be TRBD1 or TRBD2 (5 bases each). Trimming cost V 3 bases and J 4 bases, with 10 bases left between them. The CDR3 extends over 14 amino acids. CDR1 is MNHEY, CDR2 SVGAGI, per germline. The chain's CDR3 is CASSYRGAYNEQFF. The CDR3 nucleotides are TGTGCCAGCAGTTATAGGGGAGCGTACAATGAGCAGTTCTTC.

The V and J genes are TRBV5-1 and TRBJ1-4; 7 nucleotides agree with TRBD1. With V trimmed by 0 bases and J by 8 bases, 10 bases remained unmatched. CDR1 and CDR2 (germline): SGHRS, YFSETQ. The CDR3 is 16 amino acids. This chain's CDR3 is CASSLEDALRGEKLFF. In DNA, the CDR3 is TGCGCCAGCAGCTTGGAGGACGCCCTCAGGGGGGAAAAACTGTTTTTT.

The chain has TRBV6-5 and TRBJ1-4; the D is unclear. V lost 8 bases and J 8 bases, leaving 15 bases between the germline ends. This CDR3 is 13 amino acids long. CDR1 is MNHEY, CDR2 SVGAGI, per germline. CDR3: CASAEEGREKLFF. CDR3 sequence (DNA): TGTGCCAGCGCGGAGGAAGGGCGGGAAAAACTGTTTTTT.

This clone is a singleton in its sample. CDR3 protein: CASSQGQGLPRSYNEQFF. The CDR3 DNA follows: TGCGCCAGCAGCCAGGGACAGGGATTACCCCGGTCCTACAATGAGCAGTTCTTC. The chain recombines TRBV4-1 with TRBJ2-1; 9 nucleotides match TRBD1. Germline V gene lookup returns CDR1 MGHRA and CDR2 YSYEKL. V lost 3 bases to trimming and J lost 1 base; unmatched junction nucleotides: 10. This CDR3 has 18 residues.

This clone was detected once. This sample also contains other DNA sequences that code for the same CDR3. This chain joins TRBV5-1 and TRBJ1-5; weak D call: TRBD1 (6 bases). There are 15 residues in the CDR3. V lost 0 bases, J lost 1 base, and 8 bases lay in between. CDR1 and CDR2 (germline): SGHRS, YFSETQ. For the CDR3, the DNA is TGCGCCAGCAGCTTGGGACAGGCGAGCAATCAGCCCCAGCATTTT. Residues: CASSLGQASNQPQHF.

The chain links TRBV6-6 to TRBJ1-1; D gene uncertain. Deletions cut 6 bases from V and 2 bases from J, with 13 bases between. Per germline, CDR1 MNHNY and CDR2 SVGAGI (reference sequence). This CDR3 region has 14 residues. CDR3 nucleotides: TGTGCCAGCAGCTATCAAGGACGCAACACTGAAGCTTTCTTT. It specifies CASSYQGRNTEAFF.

V is TRBV15 and J is TRBJ1-5, with TRBD1 matching over 7 bases. CDR1 is LNHNV, CDR2 YYDKDF, per germline (reference sequence). Trimming took 1 base from V and 3 from J; bases not matched to a gene: 6. The length of the CDR3 is 16 residues. CDR3 sequence: CATSRARGQDNQPQHF. The CDR3 nucleotides are TGTGCCACCAGCAGAGCAAGGGGGCAAGACAATCAGCCCCAGCATTTT.

This chain connects TRBV30 to TRBJ1-5; D ambiguous. CDR3 size: 13 residues. Germline CDR1 is GTSNPN and CDR2 is SVGIG (reference sequence). Trimming pared 2 bases from V and 7 bases from J, leaving 12 bases between. The CDR3 nucleotides read TGTGCCTGGAGTAAGGACGGAAGCCAGCCCCAGCATTTT. It specifies CAWSKDGSQPQHF.

The chain links TRBV14 to TRBJ2-7, with 8 bases matching TRBD2. This CDR3 has 15 residues. V gave up 4 bases and J gave up 0 bases; unmatched junction bases: 5. CDR1 is SGHDN and CDR2 is FVKESK in the germline V gene. CDR3 sequence (DNA): TGTGCCAGCAGCCCTGTTGCGGGGGGCTCCTACGAGCAGTACTTC. It translates to CASSPVAGGSYEQYF.